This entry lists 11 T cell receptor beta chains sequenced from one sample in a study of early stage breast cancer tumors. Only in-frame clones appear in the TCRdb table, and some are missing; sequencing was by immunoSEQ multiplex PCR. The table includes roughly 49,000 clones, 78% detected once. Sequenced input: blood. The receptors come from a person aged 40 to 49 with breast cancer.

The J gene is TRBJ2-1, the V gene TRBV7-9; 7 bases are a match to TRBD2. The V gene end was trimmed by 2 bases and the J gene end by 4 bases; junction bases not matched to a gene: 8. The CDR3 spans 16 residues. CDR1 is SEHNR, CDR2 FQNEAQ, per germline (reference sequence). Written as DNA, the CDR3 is TGTGCCAGCAGCTTAAGGGGCGGGAGTCTTTACAATGAGCAGTTCTTC. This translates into CASSLRGGSLYNEQFF.

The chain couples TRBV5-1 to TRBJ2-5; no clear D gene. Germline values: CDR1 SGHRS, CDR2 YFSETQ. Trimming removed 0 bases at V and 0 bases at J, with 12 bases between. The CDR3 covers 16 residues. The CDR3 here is CASSLASPRYQETQYF. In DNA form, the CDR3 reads TGCGCCAGCAGCTTGGCCTCCCCAAGGTACCAAGAGACCCAGTACTTC.

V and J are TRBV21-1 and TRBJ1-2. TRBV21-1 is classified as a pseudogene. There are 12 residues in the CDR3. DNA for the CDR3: TGTGCCAGCACCGCGGGGTGCTATGGCTACACCTTC. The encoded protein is CASTAGCYGYTF.

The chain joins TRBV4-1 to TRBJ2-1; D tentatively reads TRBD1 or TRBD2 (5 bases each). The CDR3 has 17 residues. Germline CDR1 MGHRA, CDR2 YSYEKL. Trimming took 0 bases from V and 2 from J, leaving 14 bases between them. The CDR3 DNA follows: TGCGCCAGCAGCCAAGATAGGGGACCCTACCCCTACAATGAGCAGTTCTTC. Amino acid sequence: CASSQDRGPYPYNEQFF.

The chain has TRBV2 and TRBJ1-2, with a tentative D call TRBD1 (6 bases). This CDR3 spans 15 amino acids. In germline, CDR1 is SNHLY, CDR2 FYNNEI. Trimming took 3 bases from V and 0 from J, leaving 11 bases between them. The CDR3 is CASSEGAGANYGYTF. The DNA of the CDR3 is TGTGCCAGCAGTGAGGGGGCAGGAGCTAACTATGGCTACACCTTC.

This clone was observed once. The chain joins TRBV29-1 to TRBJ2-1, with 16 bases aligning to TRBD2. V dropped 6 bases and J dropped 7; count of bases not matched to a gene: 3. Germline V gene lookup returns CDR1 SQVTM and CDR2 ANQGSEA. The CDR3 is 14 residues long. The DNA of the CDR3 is TGCAGCGTCTTGGGACTAGCGGGAGGGAATGAGCAGTTCTTC. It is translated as CSVLGLAGGNEQFF.

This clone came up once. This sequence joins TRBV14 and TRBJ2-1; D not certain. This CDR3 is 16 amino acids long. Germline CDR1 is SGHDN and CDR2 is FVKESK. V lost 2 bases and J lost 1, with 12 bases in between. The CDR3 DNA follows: TGTGCCAGCAGCCAATACCCCTTACAGTCCTACAATGAGCAGTTCTTC. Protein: CASSQYPLQSYNEQFF.

The CDR3 loop reads CASSLKRGTVSVNEQFF. CDR3 sequence (DNA): TGTGCCAGCAGCTTAAAACGAGGGACAGTAAGCGTGAATGAGCAGTTCTTC. V is TRBV7-9 and J is TRBJ2-1; TRBD1 matches 7 bases. Trimming took 2 bases from V and 7 from J; bases not matched to a gene: 14. Germline values: CDR1 SEHNR, CDR2 FQNEAQ (reference sequence). This CDR3 is built from 17 residues.

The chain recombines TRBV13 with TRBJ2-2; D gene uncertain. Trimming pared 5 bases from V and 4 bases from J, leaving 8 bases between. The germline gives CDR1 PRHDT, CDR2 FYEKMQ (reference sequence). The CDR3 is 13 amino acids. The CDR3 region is CASSPRLTGELFF. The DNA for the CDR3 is TGTGCCAGCAGCCCACGTCTCACCGGGGAGCTGTTTTTT. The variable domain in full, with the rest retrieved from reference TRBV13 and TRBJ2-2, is AAGVIQSPRHLIKEKRETATLKCYPIPRHDTVYWYQQGPGQDPQFLISFYEKMQSDKGSIPDRFSAQQFSDYHSELNMSSLELGDSALYFCASSPRLTGELFFGEGSRLTVL.

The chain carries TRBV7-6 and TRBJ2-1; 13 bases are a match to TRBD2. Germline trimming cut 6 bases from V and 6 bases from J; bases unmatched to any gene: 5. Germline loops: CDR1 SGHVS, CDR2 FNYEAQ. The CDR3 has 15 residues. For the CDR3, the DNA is TGTGCCAGCAGTACACTAGCGGGAGGGCCCAATGAGCAGTTCTTC. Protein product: CASSTLAGGPNEQFF. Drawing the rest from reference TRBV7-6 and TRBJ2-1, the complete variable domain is GAGVSQSPRYKVTKRGQDVALRCDPISGHVSLYWYRQALGQGPEFLTYFNYEAQQDKSGLPNDRFSAERPEGSISTLTIQRTEQRDSAMYRCASSTLAGGPNEQFFGPGTRLTVL.

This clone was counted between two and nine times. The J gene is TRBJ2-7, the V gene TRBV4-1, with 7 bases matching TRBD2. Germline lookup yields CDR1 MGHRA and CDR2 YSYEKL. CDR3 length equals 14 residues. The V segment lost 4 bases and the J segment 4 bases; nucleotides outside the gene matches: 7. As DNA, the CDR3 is TGCGCCAGCAGCCTTCAGCGGGACTGGTACGAGCAGTACTTC. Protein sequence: CASSLQRDWYEQYF.